This T cell receptor (beta chain) was recorded in a study of blood T cell repertoires in COVID-19. Overall study: There were acute and convalescent COVID-19 samples, and they came from the United States, Italy and Spain. From T cells, B-cell-depleted T cells, or PBMCs came the material, which was cDNA or gDNA.

The length of the CDR3 is 17 residues. Germline V gene sequence: CDR1 MGHRA, CDR2 YSYEKL. Losses at the gene ends were 4 bases for V and 7 bases for J; bases not matched to a gene: 12. Study processing details: Nucleated cell number was recorded as an estimate derived from reference gene primer amplification. TCRdb's table, derived via immunoSEQ multiplex PCR, lists solely in-frame clones and lacks some. The V and J calls and clone size were taken over from that table, and D and trimming were inferred from the DNA. The sample contains approximately 280,000 clones, roughly 85% of which appear only once. This clone was detected only a few times.

Specimen: peripheral blood. This rearrangement joins TRBV4-1 to TRBJ2-7; 14 positions match TRBD2. The sequence derives from a man between 45 and 60 years old with active or convalescent COVID-19. CDR3 loop: CASSLYAAGTSGSEQYF. CDR3 DNA: TGCGCCAGCAGCCTCTACGCGGCGGGGACTAGCGGGAGTGAGCAGTACTTC.